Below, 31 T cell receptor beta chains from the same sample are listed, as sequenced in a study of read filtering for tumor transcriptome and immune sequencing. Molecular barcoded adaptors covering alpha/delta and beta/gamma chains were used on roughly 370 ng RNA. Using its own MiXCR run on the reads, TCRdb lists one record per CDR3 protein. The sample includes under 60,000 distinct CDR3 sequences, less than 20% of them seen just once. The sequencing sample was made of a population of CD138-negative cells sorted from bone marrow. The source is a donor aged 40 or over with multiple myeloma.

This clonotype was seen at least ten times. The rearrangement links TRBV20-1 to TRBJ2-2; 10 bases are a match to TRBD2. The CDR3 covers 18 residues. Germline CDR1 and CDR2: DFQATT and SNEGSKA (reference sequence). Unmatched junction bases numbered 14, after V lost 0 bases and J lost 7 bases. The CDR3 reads CSARDPSPAGGPSGELFF. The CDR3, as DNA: TGCAGTGCTAGAGACCCCTCCCCAGCGGGAGGGCCTAGCGGGGAGCTGTTTTTT.

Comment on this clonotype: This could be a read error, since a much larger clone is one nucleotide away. The CDR3 nucleotides read TGTACCACCAGCAGGGAGTGGTCCGGCTACACCTTC. Translated, it gives CTTSREWSGYTF. The chain carries TRBV15 and TRBJ1-2; TRBD1 might be the D (5 bases). From germline, CDR1 is LNHNV and CDR2 YYDKDF (reference sequence). CDR3 length: 12 amino acids.

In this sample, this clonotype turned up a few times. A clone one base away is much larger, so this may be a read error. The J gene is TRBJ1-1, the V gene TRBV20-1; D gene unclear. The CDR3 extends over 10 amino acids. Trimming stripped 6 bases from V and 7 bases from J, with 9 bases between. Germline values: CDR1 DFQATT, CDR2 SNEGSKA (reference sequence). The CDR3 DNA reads TGCAGTGCGTCCGGGGTTGAAGCTTTCTTT. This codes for CSASGVEAFF.

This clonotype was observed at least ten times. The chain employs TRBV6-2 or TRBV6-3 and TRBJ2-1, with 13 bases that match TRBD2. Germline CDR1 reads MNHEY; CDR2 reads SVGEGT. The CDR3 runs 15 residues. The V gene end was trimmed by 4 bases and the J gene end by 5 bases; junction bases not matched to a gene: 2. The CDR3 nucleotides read TGTGCCAGCAGTTCGACTAGCGGGAGGAACAATGAGCAGTTCTTC. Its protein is CASSSTSGRNNEQFF.

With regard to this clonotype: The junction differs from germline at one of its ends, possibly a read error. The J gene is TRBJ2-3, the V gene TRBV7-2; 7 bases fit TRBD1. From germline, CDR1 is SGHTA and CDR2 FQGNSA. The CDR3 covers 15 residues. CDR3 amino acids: CASSTRLEGADTQYF. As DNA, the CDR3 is TGTGCCAGCAGCACGAGACTCGAGGGGGCAGATACGCAGTACTTT.

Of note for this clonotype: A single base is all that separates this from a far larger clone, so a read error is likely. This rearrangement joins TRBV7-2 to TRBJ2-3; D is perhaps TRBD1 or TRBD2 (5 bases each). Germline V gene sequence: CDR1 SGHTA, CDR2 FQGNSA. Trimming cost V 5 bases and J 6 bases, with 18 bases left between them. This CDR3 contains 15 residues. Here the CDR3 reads CASSPKSQGADTQYF. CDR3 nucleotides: TGTGCCAGCAGCCCTAAATCTCAGGGAGCTGATACGCAGTATTTT.

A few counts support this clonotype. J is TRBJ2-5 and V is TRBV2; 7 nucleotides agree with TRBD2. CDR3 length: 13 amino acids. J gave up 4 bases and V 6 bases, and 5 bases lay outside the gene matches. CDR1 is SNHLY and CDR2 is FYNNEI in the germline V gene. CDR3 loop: CASSGGSRETQYF. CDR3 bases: TGTGCCAGCAGCGGGGGGTCTAGAGAGACCCAGTACTTC.

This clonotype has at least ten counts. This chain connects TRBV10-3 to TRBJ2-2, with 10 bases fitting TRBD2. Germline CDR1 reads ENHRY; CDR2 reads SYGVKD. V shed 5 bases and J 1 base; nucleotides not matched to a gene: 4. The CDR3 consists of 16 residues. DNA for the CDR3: TGTGCCATCAGTTCGGCTAGCGGGAGGAACACCGGGGAGCTGTTTTTT. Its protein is CAISSASGRNTGELFF.

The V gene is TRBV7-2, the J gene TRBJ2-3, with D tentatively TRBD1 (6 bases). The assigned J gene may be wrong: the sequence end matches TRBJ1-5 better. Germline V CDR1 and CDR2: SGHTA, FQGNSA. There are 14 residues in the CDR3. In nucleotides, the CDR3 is TGTGCCAGCGGCTCGCGACGGGGGCCAGATACGCAGCATTTT. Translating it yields CASGSRRGPDTQHF.

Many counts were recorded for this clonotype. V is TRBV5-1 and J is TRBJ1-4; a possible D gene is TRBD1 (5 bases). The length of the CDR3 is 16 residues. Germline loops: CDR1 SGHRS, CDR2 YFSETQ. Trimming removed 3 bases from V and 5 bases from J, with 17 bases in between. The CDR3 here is CASSSQPRQSNEKLFF. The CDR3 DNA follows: TGCGCCAGCAGCTCCCAACCCCGACAGTCGAATGAAAAACTGTTTTTT.

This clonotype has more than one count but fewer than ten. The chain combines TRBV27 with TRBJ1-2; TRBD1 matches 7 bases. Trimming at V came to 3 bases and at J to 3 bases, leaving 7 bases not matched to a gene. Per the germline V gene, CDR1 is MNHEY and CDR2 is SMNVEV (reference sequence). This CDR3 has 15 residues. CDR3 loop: CASSFDREGYYGYTF. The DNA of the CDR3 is TGTGCCAGCAGTTTCGACAGGGAGGGGTACTATGGCTACACCTTC.

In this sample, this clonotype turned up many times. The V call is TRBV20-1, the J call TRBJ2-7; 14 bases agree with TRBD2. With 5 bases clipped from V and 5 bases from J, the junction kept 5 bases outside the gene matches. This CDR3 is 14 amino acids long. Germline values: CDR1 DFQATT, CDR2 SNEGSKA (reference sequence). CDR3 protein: CSAGGLAGVHEQYF. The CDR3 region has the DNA TGCAGTGCTGGGGGACTAGCGGGAGTCCACGAGCAGTACTTC.

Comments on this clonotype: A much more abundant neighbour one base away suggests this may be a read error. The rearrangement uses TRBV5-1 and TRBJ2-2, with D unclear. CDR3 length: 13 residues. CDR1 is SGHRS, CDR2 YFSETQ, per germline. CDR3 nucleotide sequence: TGCGACAGCAGCTTGGCCTGGGGCGGGGAGCTGTTTTTT. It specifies CDSSLAWGGELFF.

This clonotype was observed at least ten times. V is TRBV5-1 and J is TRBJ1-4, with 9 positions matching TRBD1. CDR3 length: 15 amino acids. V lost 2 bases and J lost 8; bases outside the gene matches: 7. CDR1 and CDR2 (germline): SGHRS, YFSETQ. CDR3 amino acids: CASSFTGGWNEKLFF. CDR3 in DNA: TGCGCCAGCAGCTTTACAGGGGGCTGGAACGAAAAACTGTTTTTT.

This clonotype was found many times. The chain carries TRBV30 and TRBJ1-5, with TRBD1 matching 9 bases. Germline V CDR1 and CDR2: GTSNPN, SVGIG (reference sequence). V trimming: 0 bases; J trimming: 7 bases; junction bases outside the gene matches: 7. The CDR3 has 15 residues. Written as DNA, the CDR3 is TGTGCCTGGAGTGTCCGAACAGGGGGCTGGCAGCCCCAGCATTTT. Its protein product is CAWSVRTGGWQPQHF. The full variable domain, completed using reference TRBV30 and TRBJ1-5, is SQTIHQWPATLVQPVGSPLSLECTVEGTSNPNLYWYRQAAGRGLQLLFYSVGIGQISSEVPQNLSASRPQDRQFILSSKKLLLSDSGFYLCAWSVRTGGWQPQHFGDGTRLSIL.

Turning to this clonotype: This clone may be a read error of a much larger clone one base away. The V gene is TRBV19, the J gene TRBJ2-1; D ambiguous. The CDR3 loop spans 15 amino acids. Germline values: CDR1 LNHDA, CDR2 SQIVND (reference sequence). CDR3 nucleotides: TGTGCCAGTAGTCTACGGACCGGATCCTACAGTGAGCAGTTCTTC. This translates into CASSLRTGSYSEQFF. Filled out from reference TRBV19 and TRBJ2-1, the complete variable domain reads DGGITQSPKYLFRKEGQNVTLSCEQNLNHDAMYWYRQDPGQGLRLIYYSQIVNDFQKGDIAEGYSVSREKKESFPLTVTSAQKNPTAFYLCASSLRTGSYSEQFFGPGTRLTVL.

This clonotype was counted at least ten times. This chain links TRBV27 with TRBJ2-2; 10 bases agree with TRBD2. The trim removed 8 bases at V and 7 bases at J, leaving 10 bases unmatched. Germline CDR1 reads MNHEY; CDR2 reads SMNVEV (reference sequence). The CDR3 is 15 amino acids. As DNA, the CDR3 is TGTGCCAGCCGCACCCTAGCGGGAGTTTTCGGGGAGCTGTTTTTT. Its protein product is CASRTLAGVFGELFF.

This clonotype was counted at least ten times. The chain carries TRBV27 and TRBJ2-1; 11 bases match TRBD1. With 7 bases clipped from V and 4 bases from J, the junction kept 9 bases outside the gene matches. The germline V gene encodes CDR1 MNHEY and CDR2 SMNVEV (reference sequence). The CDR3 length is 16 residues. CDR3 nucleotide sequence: TGTGCCAGCACGATCAAGGACAGGGGGCCGTACAATGAGCAGTTCTTC. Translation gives CASTIKDRGPYNEQFF.

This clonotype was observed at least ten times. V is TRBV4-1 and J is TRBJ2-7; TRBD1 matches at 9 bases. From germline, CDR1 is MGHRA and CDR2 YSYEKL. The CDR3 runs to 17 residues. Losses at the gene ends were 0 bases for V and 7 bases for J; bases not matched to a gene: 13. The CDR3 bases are TGCGCCAGCAGCCAAGAATGGTTGGGACAGGGAAGGGGAGAGCAGTACTTC. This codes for CASSQEWLGQGRGEQYF.

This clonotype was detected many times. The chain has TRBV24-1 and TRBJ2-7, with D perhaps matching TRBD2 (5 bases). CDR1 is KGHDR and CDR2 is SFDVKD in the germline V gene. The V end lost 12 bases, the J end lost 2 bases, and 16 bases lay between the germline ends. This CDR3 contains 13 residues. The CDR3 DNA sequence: TGTGCCGTCCGGGGTGCAGGCCCCTACGAGCAGTACTTC. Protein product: CAVRGAGPYEQYF.

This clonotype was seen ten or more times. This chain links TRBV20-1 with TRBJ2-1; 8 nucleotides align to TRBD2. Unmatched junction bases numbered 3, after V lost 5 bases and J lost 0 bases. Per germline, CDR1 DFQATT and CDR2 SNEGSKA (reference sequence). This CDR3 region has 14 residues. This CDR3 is CSASSGSSYNEQFF. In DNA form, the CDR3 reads TGCAGTGCTTCCAGCGGGAGCTCCTACAATGAGCAGTTCTTC.

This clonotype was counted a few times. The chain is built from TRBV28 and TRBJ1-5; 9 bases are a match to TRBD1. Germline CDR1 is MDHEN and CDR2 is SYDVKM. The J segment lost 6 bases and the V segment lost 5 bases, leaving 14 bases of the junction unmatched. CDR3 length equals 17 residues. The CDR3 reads CASSHYETGGAIQPQHF. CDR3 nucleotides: TGTGCCAGCAGTCATTATGAAACAGGGGGCGCGATTCAGCCCCAGCATTTT.

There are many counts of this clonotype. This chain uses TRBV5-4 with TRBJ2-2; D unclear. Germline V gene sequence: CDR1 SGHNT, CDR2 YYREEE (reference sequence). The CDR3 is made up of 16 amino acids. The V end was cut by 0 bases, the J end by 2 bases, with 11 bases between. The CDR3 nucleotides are TGTGCCAGCAGCTTGGCGAGGAGACAAAACACCGGGGAGCTGTTTTTT. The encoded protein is CASSLARRQNTGELFF.

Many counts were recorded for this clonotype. The CDR3 nucleotides read TGTGCCAGCAGTGAGCGGGTATTTGAGACCCAGTACTTC. The encoded protein is CASSERVFETQYF. The gene calls are TRBV2 and TRBJ2-5, with D possibly being TRBD2 (5 bases). The V and J ends lost 3 bases and 5 bases respectively, with 10 bases between them. The CDR3 has 13 residues. Germline CDR1 and CDR2: SNHLY and FYNNEI.

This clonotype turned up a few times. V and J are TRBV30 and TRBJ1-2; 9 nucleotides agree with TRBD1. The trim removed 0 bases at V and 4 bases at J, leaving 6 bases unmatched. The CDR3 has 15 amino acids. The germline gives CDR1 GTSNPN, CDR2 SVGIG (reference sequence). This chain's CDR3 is CAWSVRTGVAYGYTF. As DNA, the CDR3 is TGTGCCTGGAGTGTACGGACAGGGGTGGCCTATGGCTACACCTTC.

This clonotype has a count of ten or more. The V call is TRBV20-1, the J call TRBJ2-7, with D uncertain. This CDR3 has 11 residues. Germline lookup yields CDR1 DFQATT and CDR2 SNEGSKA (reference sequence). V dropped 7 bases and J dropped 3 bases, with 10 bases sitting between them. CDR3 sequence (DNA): TGCAGTGTAAGGCAGATCTACGAGCAGTACTTC. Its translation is CSVRQIYEQYF.

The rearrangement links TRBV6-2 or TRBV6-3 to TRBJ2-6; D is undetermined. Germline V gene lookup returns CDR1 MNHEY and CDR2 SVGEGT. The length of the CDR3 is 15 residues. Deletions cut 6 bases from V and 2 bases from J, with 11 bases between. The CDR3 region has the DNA TGTGCCAGCAGCGCCAGTACTCCTGGGGCCAACGTCCTGACTTTC. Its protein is CASSASTPGANVLTF.

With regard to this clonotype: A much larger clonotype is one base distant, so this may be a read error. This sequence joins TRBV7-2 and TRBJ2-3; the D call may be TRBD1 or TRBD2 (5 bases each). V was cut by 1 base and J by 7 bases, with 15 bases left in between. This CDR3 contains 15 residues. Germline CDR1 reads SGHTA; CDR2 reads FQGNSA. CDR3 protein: CASSLVGDPVNTQYF. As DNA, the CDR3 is TGTGCCAGCAGCTTAGTAGGGGACCCGGTAAATACGCAGTATTTT.

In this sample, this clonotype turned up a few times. CDR3 region: CASSQVGRPTDTQYF. The CDR3 DNA reads as TGCGCCAGCAGCCAAGTAGGGCGGCCCACAGATACGCAGTATTTT. The rearrangement links TRBV4-3 to TRBJ2-3; no clear D. CDR1 is LGHNA, CDR2 YSLEER, per germline. Trimming cost V 1 base and J 2 bases, with 10 bases left between them. CDR3 length: 15 residues.

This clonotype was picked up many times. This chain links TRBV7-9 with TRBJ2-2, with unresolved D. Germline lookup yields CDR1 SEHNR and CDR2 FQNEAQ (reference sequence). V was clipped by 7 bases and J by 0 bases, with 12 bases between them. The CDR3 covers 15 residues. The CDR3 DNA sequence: TGTGCCAGCACCGTTTATGGATCGAACACCGGGGAGCTGTTTTTT. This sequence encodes CASTVYGSNTGELFF.

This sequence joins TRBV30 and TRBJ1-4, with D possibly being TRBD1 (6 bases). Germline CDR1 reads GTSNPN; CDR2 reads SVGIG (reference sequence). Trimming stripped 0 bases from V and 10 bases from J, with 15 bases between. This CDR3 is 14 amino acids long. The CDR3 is CAWSVGRGVGKLFF. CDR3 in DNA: TGTGCCTGGAGTGTCGGCAGGGGAGTCGGAAAACTGTTTTTT.